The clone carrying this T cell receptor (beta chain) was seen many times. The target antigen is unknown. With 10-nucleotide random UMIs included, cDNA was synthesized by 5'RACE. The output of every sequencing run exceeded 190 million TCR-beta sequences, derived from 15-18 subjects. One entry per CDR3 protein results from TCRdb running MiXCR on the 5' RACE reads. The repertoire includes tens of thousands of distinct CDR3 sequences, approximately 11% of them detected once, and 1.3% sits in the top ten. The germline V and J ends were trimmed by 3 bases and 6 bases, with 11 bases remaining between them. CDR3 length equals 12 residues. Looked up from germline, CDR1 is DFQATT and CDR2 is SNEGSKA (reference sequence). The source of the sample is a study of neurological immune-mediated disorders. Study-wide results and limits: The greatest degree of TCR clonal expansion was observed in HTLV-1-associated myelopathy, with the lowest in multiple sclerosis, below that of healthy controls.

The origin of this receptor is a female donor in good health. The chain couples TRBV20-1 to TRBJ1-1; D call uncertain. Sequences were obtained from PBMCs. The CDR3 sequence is CSASFQSAEAFF. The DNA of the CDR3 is TGCAGTGCTAGCTTCCAAAGTGCTGAAGCTTTCTTT.